These 10 T cell receptor beta chains originate from one sample sequenced in a study of immune cell composition in non-small cell lung cancer. Using immunoSEQ multiplex PCR, the repertoire was profiled, and TCRdb retains in-frame clones only, with some absent. The sample contains about 4,000 clones, around three quarters of which appear only once. What was sequenced was lung tumor tissue. These receptors originate from a human donor with non-small cell lung cancer.

This chain connects TRBV30 to TRBJ2-2, with D possibly being TRBD2 (6 bases). Germline lookup yields CDR1 GTSNPN and CDR2 SVGIG (reference sequence). The V end lost 2 bases, the J end lost 8 bases, and 15 bases lay between the germline ends. The CDR3 is 14 residues long. The CDR3 protein is CAWSTGPGRGELFF. CDR3 sequence (DNA): TGTGCCTGGAGTACCGGACCCGGGAGAGGGGAGCTGTTTTTT.

The genes are TRBV7-8 and TRBJ1-1, with D possibly matching TRBD1 (5 bases). The germline V gene encodes CDR1 SGHVS and CDR2 FQNEAQ. V lost 5 bases and J lost 3, with 16 bases in between. This CDR3 comprises 15 residues. This chain's CDR3 is CASSPLRGRDTEAFF. The CDR3 DNA reads TGTGCCAGCAGCCCACTTCGAGGCAGGGACACTGAAGCTTTCTTT.

This clone was counted only a few times. V gene TRBV30 combines with J gene TRBJ2-7, with D possibly matching TRBD1 (6 bases). Germline CDR1 and CDR2: GTSNPN and SVGIG (reference sequence). V gave up 4 bases and J gave up 3 bases, with 16 bases separating them. The CDR3 has 14 amino acids. This chain's CDR3 is CAWKGWDMDYEQYF. DNA for the CDR3: TGTGCCTGGAAGGGGTGGGACATGGACTACGAGCAGTACTTC.

The chain joins TRBV6-6 to TRBJ1-1; possible D gene TRBD1, 6 bases. The CDR3 runs 15 residues. V lost 5 bases to trimming and J lost 10 bases, with 23 bases between them. The germline V gene encodes CDR1 MNHNY and CDR2 SVGAGI (reference sequence). Here the CDR3 DNA reads TGTGCCAGCAGTAATCAGGGGTTACCCGGGGTGGGAGCTTTCTTT. It codes for CASSNQGLPGVGAFF.

The V and J genes are TRBV4-1 and TRBJ2-7; D uncertain. The germline V gene has CDR1 MGHRA and CDR2 YSYEKL. Trimming shortened V by 0 bases and J by 5 bases, and 11 bases separated the two germline ends. The CDR3 is 14 amino acids. DNA for the CDR3: TGCGCCAGCAGCCAAGAACTCATAAGTCACGAGCAGTACTTC. Residues: CASSQELISHEQYF.

The rearrangement links TRBV19 to TRBJ1-1; maybe TRBD1 (6 bases). V was pared by 7 bases and J by 4 bases, with 7 bases between. CDR1 is LNHDA and CDR2 is SQIVND in the germline V gene (reference sequence). This CDR3 contains 11 residues. CDR3 region: CASKQGTEAFF. The CDR3 region has the DNA TGTGCCAGTAAACAGGGCACTGAAGCTTTCTTT.

V and J are TRBV28 and TRBJ1-3; 10 bases match TRBD1. Germline V gene sequence: CDR1 MDHEN, CDR2 SYDVKM. Trimming took 7 bases from V and 0 from J; bases not matched to a gene: 6. The CDR3 runs to 16 residues. The CDR3 region is CASTLWTGGSGNTIYF. CDR3 bases: TGTGCCAGCACCCTATGGACAGGGGGCTCTGGAAACACCATATATTTT.

V usage is TRBV7-2 and J usage is TRBJ2-3, with no clear D. Trimming removed 5 bases from V and 7 bases from J, with 16 bases in between. Germline V gene sequence: CDR1 SGHTA, CDR2 FQGNSA. The CDR3 extends over 14 amino acids. CDR3 protein: CASSPLGNSNTQYF. CDR3 coding DNA: TGTGCCAGCAGCCCGTTGGGGAATAGTAATACGCAGTATTTT.

This chain joins TRBV7-2 and TRBJ2-5; 11 bases are a match to TRBD2. The CDR3 sequence is 18 residues long. The V gene's germline CDR1 is SGHTA and CDR2 FQGNSA. V shed 5 bases and J 0 bases; nucleotides not matched to a gene: 11. This chain's CDR3 is CASSPQASGGPYQETQYF. The CDR3 DNA is TGTGCCAGCAGCCCCCAGGCTAGCGGGGGGCCGTACCAAGAGACCCAGTACTTC.

This chain uses TRBV6-1 with TRBJ2-7; D is perhaps TRBD2 (6 bases). Trimming took 4 bases from V and 3 from J, leaving 19 bases between them. This CDR3 is built from 16 residues. The germline V gene encodes CDR1 MNHNS and CDR2 SASEGT. The CDR3 sequence is CASSVKYGTANYEQYF. The CDR3 DNA reads as TGTGCCAGCAGTGTTAAGTATGGGACTGCTAACTACGAGCAGTACTTC.